These 26 T cell receptor beta chains share one sample of origin, sequenced in a study of identical twins. MiXCR, applied by TCRdb to the 5' RACE reads, yields one record per CDR3 protein. Found here are about 550,000 distinct CDR3 sequences, under 25% of them singletons; the top ten hold about 0.5%. These sequences were also reported in another study, on yellow fever vaccine responses in identical twins.

What was sequenced was CD4+ T cells sorted from blood. These receptors all come from a woman between 18 and 29 years old in good health.

The chain combines TRBV5-1 with TRBJ2-1; TRBD2 matches 10 bases. The CDR3 covers 17 residues. J was trimmed by 6 bases and V by 1 base; bases with no gene match: 10. Germline CDR1 SGHRS, CDR2 YFSETQ. The CDR3 DNA reads as TGCGCCAGCAGCTTGAGTAGCGGGGGGCCCAAAACCAATGAGCAGTTCTTC. Protein sequence: CASSLSSGGPKTNEQFF.

This clonotype has ten or more counts. The chain joins TRBV6-1 to TRBJ1-5; D perhaps matches TRBD1 (6 bases). The CDR3 is 14 residues long. V was pared by 5 bases and J by 1 base, with 9 bases between. Germline V gene lookup returns CDR1 MNHNS and CDR2 SASEGT. The CDR3 protein is CASSPDRSNQPQHF. In DNA form, the CDR3 reads TGTGCCAGCAGTCCTGACAGGAGCAATCAGCCCCAGCATTTT.

The chain is built from TRBV28 and TRBJ2-7; TRBD1 might be the D (6 bases). Germline V gene sequence: CDR1 MDHEN, CDR2 SYDVKM. Trimming removed 6 bases at V and 4 bases at J, with 16 bases between. This CDR3 comprises 14 residues. CDR3 loop: CASSPYRELYEQYF. Here the CDR3 DNA reads TGTGCCAGCAGCCCCTACAGGGAACTTTACGAGCAGTACTTC.

V usage is TRBV3-1 and J usage is TRBJ2-3; 12 bases map to TRBD2. The CDR3 runs to 17 residues. V shed 5 bases and J 1 base; nucleotides not matched to a gene: 7. Germline V gene sequence: CDR1 LGHDT, CDR2 YNNKEL (reference sequence). The chain's CDR3 is CASSSPLAGGRTDTQYF. In DNA form, the CDR3 reads TGTGCCAGCAGCTCCCCACTAGCGGGGGGCCGCACAGATACGCAGTATTTT.

This clonotype was seen a handful of times. The V and J genes are TRBV5-1 and TRBJ1-1; possible D gene TRBD1, 6 bases. Germline loops: CDR1 SGHRS, CDR2 YFSETQ. This CDR3 has 14 residues. V lost 0 bases to trimming and J lost 5 bases, with 11 bases between them. Written as DNA, the CDR3 is TGCGCCAGCAGCTTGGACAGGGTCGGAACTGAAGCTTTCTTT. Protein: CASSLDRVGTEAFF.

The CDR3, as DNA: TGTGCCAGCAGCCAAGAAGGGGTCAGTCAAGAGACCCAGTACTTC. Residues: CASSQEGVSQETQYF. The chain joins TRBV4-2 to TRBJ2-5, with a possible D match to TRBD1 (5 bases). The V gene lost 0 bases and the J gene lost 2 bases, with 10 bases spanning the gap. Germline V gene lookup returns CDR1 LGHNA and CDR2 YNFKEQ. This CDR3 contains 15 residues.

This clonotype showed up just once. V usage is TRBV7-8 and J usage is TRBJ2-5, with D perhaps matching TRBD1 (5 bases). The CDR3 extends over 16 amino acids. V was clipped by 0 bases and J by 1 base, with 12 bases between them. Germline CDR1 is SGHVS and CDR2 is FQNEAQ. Here the CDR3 reads CASSLARQSPQETQYF. CDR3 in DNA: TGTGCCAGCAGCTTAGCTAGACAGAGTCCCCAAGAGACCCAGTACTTC.

This clonotype has just a few counts. The rearrangement joins TRBV12-3 or TRBV12-4 to TRBJ1-1, with 8 bases lining up with TRBD1. This CDR3 is 15 amino acids long. V trimming: 6 bases; J trimming: 4 bases; junction bases outside the gene matches: 10. CDR3 nucleotide sequence: TGTGCCAGCAGATCAGCCGGGACAGGTTCCACTGAAGCTTTCTTT. Its protein product is CASRSAGTGSTEAFF.

V usage is TRBV28 and J usage is TRBJ2-3, with 11 bases fitting TRBD2. This CDR3 is built from 18 residues. V shed 5 bases, J shed 3 bases, and the junction held 13 bases outside the gene matches. CDR1 and CDR2 (germline): MDHEN, SYDVKM. In DNA form, the CDR3 reads TGTGCCAGCAGTACCGACTTAGCGGGAGGGCCGGGGACAGATACGCAGTATTTT. It codes for CASSTDLAGGPGTDTQYF.

This clonotype occurred a few times. The rearrangement links TRBV12-3 or TRBV12-4 to TRBJ1-2; a weak D match, TRBD1 (6 bases). There are 15 residues in the CDR3. Between the trimmed V and J ends, which lost 2 bases and 8 bases, there was a span of 18 bases. The CDR3 is CASSLNTGNIRGYTF. The CDR3 coding sequence is TGTGCCAGCAGTTTAAATACAGGGAATATACGAGGCTACACCTTC.

The genes are TRBV20-1 and TRBJ2-7; 12 nucleotides line up with TRBD2. CDR3 length: 16 residues. Trimming at V came to 0 bases and at J to 6 bases, leaving 9 bases not matched to a gene. Germline V lookup: CDR1 DFQATT, CDR2 SNEGSKA (reference sequence). The CDR3 spells CSARDPTSGGSGEQYV. As DNA, the CDR3 is TGCAGTGCTAGAGACCCGACTAGCGGGGGAAGTGGCGAGCAGTACGTC.

The chain recombines TRBV5-1 with TRBJ2-2; 14 bases align to TRBD2. V dropped 4 bases and J dropped 4; count of bases not matched to a gene: 12. The CDR3 runs 19 residues. Germline CDR1 reads SGHRS; CDR2 reads YFSETQ. As DNA, the CDR3 is TGCGCCAGCAGCGAGCCGACTAGCGGGAGGGCCGATGGCACCGGGGAGCTGTTTTTT. It specifies CASSEPTSGRADGTGELFF. Based on the CDR3 plus reference TRBV5-1 and TRBJ2-2, the full variable domain is KAGVTQTPRYLIKTRGQQVTLSCSPISGHRSVSWYQQTPGQGLQFLFEYFSETQRNKGNFPGRFSGRQFSNSRSEMNVSTLELGDSALYLCASSEPTSGRADGTGELFFGEGSRLTVL.

This sequence joins TRBV5-1 and TRBJ2-3; 8 nucleotides match TRBD1. The CDR3 runs to 16 residues. J gave up 0 bases and V 3 bases, and 6 bases lay outside the gene matches. Germline assignment: CDR1 SGHRS and CDR2 YFSETQ. The CDR3: CASSSPDRASTDTQYF. CDR3 nucleotide sequence: TGCGCCAGCAGCTCACCGGACAGGGCTAGCACAGATACGCAGTATTTT.

This clonotype occurred a few times. The rearrangement links TRBV5-1 to TRBJ2-5; no firm D call. The ends were cut back, 4 bases at V and 2 bases at J, with 9 bases in the middle. Germline loops: CDR1 SGHRS, CDR2 YFSETQ. CDR3 length: 13 residues. In nucleotides, the CDR3 is TGCGCCAGCAGCGACCAGCGTCAAGAGACCCAGTACTTC. Translated, it gives CASSDQRQETQYF.

V is TRBV25-1 and J is TRBJ2-3, with 8 bases lining up with TRBD2. CDR1 MGHDK and CDR2 SYGVNS come from the germline V gene. The CDR3 spans 14 residues. The ends lost 7 bases at V and 4 bases at J; junction bases unmatched: 7. The CDR3 bases are TGTGCCAGCACGACGGGGGGGCTCGCAGATACGCAGTATTTT. Its translation: CASTTGGLADTQYF.

This clonotype showed up just a few times. The chain has TRBV6-2 or TRBV6-3 and TRBJ1-4; D is uncertain. In germline, CDR1 is MNHEY, CDR2 SVGEGT. The V end was cut by 2 bases, the J end by 8 bases, with 12 bases between. This CDR3 comprises 14 residues. CDR3 amino acids: CASSYGSFSEKLFF. The DNA of the CDR3 is TGTGCCAGCAGTTACGGATCCTTTTCGGAAAAACTGTTTTTT.

The table lists this clonotype with a few counts. The chain carries TRBV20-1 and TRBJ2-7; possibly TRBD2 for D (6 bases). V lost 5 bases, J lost 3 bases, and 14 bases lay in between. In germline, CDR1 is DFQATT, CDR2 SNEGSKA (reference sequence). The length of the CDR3 is 13 residues. CDR3 DNA: TGCAGTGCTTTAGCGGAGTCTTTCTACGAGCAGTACTTC. It encodes CSALAESFYEQYF.

The J gene is TRBJ1-5, the V gene TRBV12-3 or TRBV12-4; TRBD1 agrees at 7 bases. This CDR3 contains 14 residues. V lost 4 bases and J lost 3; bases outside the gene matches: 3. Here the CDR3 DNA reads TGTGCCAGCAGTTCAGGGGGTAACAATCAGCCCCAGCATTTT. This translates into CASSSGGNNQPQHF.

The chain uses TRBV6-1 and TRBJ1-1; D call uncertain. Germline loops: CDR1 MNHNS, CDR2 SASEGT. V shed 5 bases and J shed 1 base, with 17 bases lying between them. CDR3 length: 16 amino acids. The CDR3 here is CASSRGRSPRNTEAFF. CDR3 coding DNA: TGTGCCAGCAGTCGAGGACGGTCCCCACGGAACACTGAAGCTTTCTTT.

The chain combines TRBV3-1 with TRBJ1-2, with no clear D. Trimming shortened V by 4 bases and J by 8 bases, and 20 bases separated the two germline ends. Per germline, CDR1 LGHDT and CDR2 YNNKEL (reference sequence). The CDR3 loop spans 15 amino acids. The CDR3 loop reads CASSPRFMGSWGYTF. Written as DNA, the CDR3 is TGTGCCAGCAGCCCCAGATTCATGGGATCATGGGGCTACACCTTC.

This clonotype was seen a handful of times. The chain recombines TRBV29-1 with TRBJ1-1; D not certain. V shed 4 bases and J shed 0 bases, with 6 bases lying between them. The CDR3 has 12 amino acids. The germline V gene encodes CDR1 SQVTM and CDR2 ANQGSEA. This CDR3 is CSVGRMNTEAFF. DNA of the CDR3: TGCAGCGTTGGCAGGATGAACACTGAAGCTTTCTTT. Full variable domain (outside the CDR3, taken from reference TRBV29-1 and TRBJ1-1): SAVISQKPSRDICQRGTSLTIQCQVDSQVTMMFWYRQQPGQSLTLIATANQGSEATYESGFVIDKFPISRPNLTFSTLTVSNMSPEDSSIYLCSVGRMNTEAFFGQGTRLTVV.

The chain joins TRBV11-3 to TRBJ1-6; no reliable D call. The CDR3 is 16 amino acids. V was pared by 4 bases and J by 8 bases, with 18 bases between. Germline V gene lookup returns CDR1 SGHNT and CDR2 YENEEA. The CDR3 DNA is TGTGCCAGCAGCTCACCCCGGACCCGGGAGGATTCACCCCTCCACTTT. Its translation: CASSSPRTREDSPLHF.

The chain combines TRBV4-1 with TRBJ2-6; possibly TRBD2 for D (7 bases). Germline loops: CDR1 MGHRA, CDR2 YSYEKL. Trimming took off 0 bases at V and 0 bases at J, with 15 bases between the two ends. The CDR3 has 19 residues. The chain's CDR3 is CASSQDGAGANSGANVLTF. The CDR3 DNA is TGCGCCAGCAGCCAAGACGGGGCGGGGGCGAACTCTGGGGCCAACGTCCTGACTTTC.

The chain uses TRBV24-1 and TRBJ2-3; tentative D call: TRBD1 (5 bases). The CDR3 runs to 14 residues. Trimming shortened V by 5 bases and J by 5 bases, and 13 bases separated the two germline ends. The germline gives CDR1 KGHDR, CDR2 SFDVKD. This CDR3 reads CATSVRGVGDTQYF. CDR3 in DNA: TGTGCCACCAGTGTAAGGGGCGTAGGAGATACGCAGTATTTT.

V is TRBV12-3 or TRBV12-4 and J is TRBJ1-2; maybe TRBD1 (6 bases). The V gene lost 3 bases and the J gene lost 4 bases, with 12 bases spanning the gap. This CDR3 is built from 14 residues. For the CDR3, the DNA is TGTGCCAGCAGTTTCGCCAGGGGCAGCTATGGCTACACCTTC. Its translation: CASSFARGSYGYTF.

The V gene is TRBV4-1, the J gene TRBJ2-1; 9 bases line up with TRBD1. V lost 5 bases and J lost 7; bases outside the gene matches: 9. The CDR3 totals 15 residues. CDR1 MGHRA and CDR2 YSYEKL come from the germline V gene. In DNA, the CDR3 is TGCGCCAGCAGCAAACCCGGGACAGGGAAAAATGAGCAGTTCTTC. As protein: CASSKPGTGKNEQFF.